This TCR beta chain was retrieved from a study of T cells after yellow fever vaccination. Per germline, CDR1 LGHNA and CDR2 YSLEER. Trimming removed 4 bases from V and 3 bases from J; junction bases left unmatched: 8. This CDR3 has 15 amino acids. TCRdb re-called the 5' RACE reads with MiXCR, one entry per CDR3 protein. The repertoire consists of some 320,000 distinct CDR3 sequences, with roughly a tenth occurring once and the leading ten covering approximately 3%. This clonotype was seen more than once but under ten times. V is TRBV4-3 and J is TRBJ1-1, with 7 bases fitting TRBD1. This specimen was CD4+ T cells sorted from PBMCs, taken 45 days after the yellow fever booster vaccination. The TCR originated in a man between 18 and 29 years old who received the YFV17D yellow fever vaccine. The chain's CDR3 is CASSPGGAGDTEAFF. The CDR3 DNA follows: TGCGCCAGCAGCCCAGGGGGGGCCGGCGACACTGAAGCTTTCTTT.